The next 20 T cell receptor beta chains were all read from a single sample in a study of control samples from healthy donors and cancer patients. Sequenced by immunoSEQ multiplex PCR; TCRdb stores in-frame clones only, minus some. The sample includes around 63,000 clones, roughly 86% of them seen just once. Material: PBMCs. The origin of the receptors is a woman aged 45-65 years with head and neck cancer.

The V call is TRBV5-1, the J call TRBJ2-5; D is ambiguous. The CDR3 covers 14 residues. Germline CDR1 is SGHRS and CDR2 is YFSETQ. Trimming stripped 1 base from V and 4 bases from J, with 11 bases between. As DNA, the CDR3 is TGCGCCAGCAGCTTGAAAGGGATGGGAGAGACCCAGTACTTC. Translation gives CASSLKGMGETQYF. The full variable domain, its missing parts supplied by reference TRBV5-1 and TRBJ2-5, is KAGVTQTPRYLIKTRGQQVTLSCSPISGHRSVSWYQQTPGQGLQFLFEYFSETQRNKGNFPGRFSGRQFSNSRSEMNVSTLELGDSALYLCASSLKGMGETQYFGPGTRLLVL.

The chain joins TRBV7-7 to TRBJ2-1, with 7 bases lining up with TRBD2. J lost 7 bases, V lost 5 bases, and 5 bases had no gene match. From germline, CDR1 is SSHAT and CDR2 FNYEAQ (reference sequence). This CDR3 region has 13 residues. The CDR3 DNA sequence: TGTGCCAGCAGCCCGGGGGGAGGGAATGAGCAGTTCTTC. It translates to CASSPGGGNEQFF.

The chain joins TRBV28 to TRBJ2-1; D could derive from TRBD1 or TRBD2 (5 bases each). The germline V and J ends were trimmed by 6 bases and 7 bases, with 19 bases remaining between them. Per germline, CDR1 MDHEN and CDR2 SYDVKM. CDR3 size: 15 residues. CDR3 sequence reads: CASSQEAGFRNEQFF. The DNA of the CDR3 is TGTGCCAGCAGCCAGGAGGCAGGGTTTCGAAATGAGCAGTTCTTC.

The chain is built from TRBV6-5 and TRBJ1-5; D may be TRBD1 (5 bases). The CDR3 consists of 15 residues. The V end was cut by 6 bases, the J end by 4 bases, with 16 bases between. CDR1 and CDR2 (germline): MNHEY, SVGAGI. DNA for the CDR3: TGTGCCAGCAGCAGGGACCTAGGGAGGAATCAGCCCCAGCATTTT. Residues: CASSRDLGRNQPQHF.

The chain joins TRBV6-1 to TRBJ1-2; tentatively, D is TRBD1 (5 bases). Germline V gene lookup returns CDR1 MNHNS and CDR2 SASEGT. The V gene lost 2 bases and the J gene lost 5 bases, with 12 bases spanning the gap. The CDR3 has 14 amino acids. In DNA form, the CDR3 reads TGTGCCAGCAGTGAAAGGGACGGACCTTATGGCTACACCTTC. Translating it yields CASSERDGPYGYTF.

The gene calls are TRBV3-1 (or the pseudogene TRBV3-2) and TRBJ1-2; D gene uncertain. Trimming pared 0 bases from V and 4 bases from J, leaving 6 bases between. Germline assignment: CDR1 LGHDT and CDR2 YNNKEL (reference sequence). This CDR3 is built from 13 residues. The CDR3 sequence is CASSQESVYGYTF. As DNA, the CDR3 is TGTGCCAGCAGCCAAGAATCAGTCTATGGCTACACCTTC.

The chain has TRBV10-3 and TRBJ2-5, with unresolved D. Trimming cost V 8 bases and J 1 base, with 11 bases left between them. This CDR3 is 13 amino acids long. Germline loops: CDR1 ENHRY, CDR2 SYGVKD. This CDR3 reads CAISARFQETQYF. The CDR3, as DNA: TGTGCCATCTCGGCTCGGTTCCAAGAGACCCAGTACTTC.

The genes are TRBV6-2 or TRBV6-3 and TRBJ1-6; a weak D match, TRBD1 (6 bases). Germline assignment: CDR1 MNHEY and CDR2 SVGEGT. Trimming cost V 0 bases and J 0 bases, with 15 bases left between them. The CDR3 spans 19 residues. The CDR3, as DNA: TGTGCCAGCAGTTACTCGCTGGGGGCAGGGAGCTCCTATAATTCACCCCTCCACTTT. It specifies CASSYSLGAGSSYNSPLHF.

DNA for the CDR3: TGTGCCAGTACAGGGGGAGGAGCTGGCGAGCAGTACTTC. Its translation is CASTGGGAGEQYF. The chain links TRBV25-1 to TRBJ2-7, with 8 bases aligning to TRBD1. V shed 9 bases and J 6 bases; nucleotides not matched to a gene: 10. Germline-derived CDR1 and CDR2 are MGHDK and SYGVNS. This CDR3 has 13 amino acids.

V gene TRBV5-1 combines with J gene TRBJ1-4; 9 bases match TRBD1. Germline trimming cut 0 bases from V and 7 bases from J; bases unmatched to any gene: 4. Germline CDR1 reads SGHRS; CDR2 reads YFSETQ. The CDR3 has 15 amino acids. CDR3 in DNA: TGCGCCAGCAGCTTGGGAGGACAGGGGAGTGAAAAACTGTTTTTT. It specifies CASSLGGQGSEKLFF.

This clone occurred once. The chain has TRBV12-3 or TRBV12-4 and TRBJ2-2; D not certain. The CDR3 is 13 amino acids. V lost 6 bases and J lost 6, with 11 bases in between. The CDR3 DNA reads TGTGCCAGCAGGGACGGATACTCCGGGGAGCTGTTTTTT. Translated: CASRDGYSGELFF.

The chain carries TRBV5-1 and TRBJ1-6; tentatively, D is TRBD1 (6 bases). Germline V lookup: CDR1 SGHRS, CDR2 YFSETQ. The CDR3 consists of 16 residues. Trimming took off 4 bases at V and 6 bases at J, with 17 bases between the two ends. CDR3 nucleotides: TGCGCCAGCAGCCGAGAAAAACGGGACACTAATTCACCCCTCCACTTT. It is translated as CASSREKRDTNSPLHF.

The chain couples TRBV11-2 to TRBJ2-3; no definite D call. The V gene lost 2 bases and the J gene lost 0 bases, with 9 bases spanning the gap. CDR3 length: 15 residues. Germline CDR1 reads SGHAT; CDR2 reads FQNNGV. The CDR3 DNA reads as TGTGCCAGCAGCTTATCCTCCTCTAGCACAGATACGCAGTATTTT. It translates to CASSLSSSSTDTQYF.

The chain employs TRBV6-6 and TRBJ1-1, with D possibly TRBD1 on 5 matching bases. V was trimmed by 6 bases and J by 3 bases, leaving 14 bases between them. The CDR3 has 14 residues. In germline, CDR1 is MNHNY, CDR2 SVGAGI (reference sequence). The DNA for the CDR3 is TGTGCCAGCAGGATCTATTTAGGGGACACTGAAGCTTTCTTT. This gives the protein CASRIYLGDTEAFF.

The gene calls are TRBV6-5 and TRBJ1-3, with D hard to call. Trimming took off 10 bases at V and 0 bases at J, with 7 bases between the two ends. The CDR3 consists of 12 residues. The germline V gene has CDR1 MNHEY and CDR2 SVGAGI. CDR3 sequence (DNA): TGTGCCACGAGCTACTCTGGAAACACCATATATTTT. Translation: CATSYSGNTIYF.

The chain has TRBV5-1 and TRBJ2-7; 7 bases fit TRBD1. There are 15 residues in the CDR3. CDR1 SGHRS and CDR2 YFSETQ come from the germline V gene. Germline trimming cut 3 bases from V and 7 bases from J; bases unmatched to any gene: 13. CDR3 sequence: CASSYGTAQSGEQYF. CDR3 DNA: TGCGCCAGCAGCTATGGGACAGCCCAATCGGGAGAGCAGTACTTC.

The chain links TRBV29-1 to TRBJ1-1, with a weak D call TRBD1 (5 bases). The CDR3 totals 14 residues. The V and J ends lost 6 bases and 1 base respectively, with 15 bases between them. The V gene's germline CDR1 is SQVTM and CDR2 ANQGSEA. The CDR3 DNA is TGCAGCGTATCAAGGGGTTCGAGGAACACTGAAGCTTTCTTT. It encodes CSVSRGSRNTEAFF.

V and J are TRBV6-5 and TRBJ2-4; TRBD2 is a possible D gene (6 bases). The CDR3 has 13 residues. The germline V and J ends were trimmed by 8 bases and 7 bases, with 15 bases remaining between them. Looked up from germline, CDR1 is MNHEY and CDR2 is SVGAGI. The CDR3 region has the DNA TGTGCCAGCTGGTCGGCGGGGAGGAACATTCAGTACTTC. It specifies CASWSAGRNIQYF.

CDR3 protein: CASSPYGGYQETQYF. CDR3 nucleotides: TGTGCCAGCAGCCCTTACGGGGGGTACCAAGAGACCCAGTACTTC. The V gene is TRBV7-9, the J gene TRBJ2-5; 7 bases are shared with TRBD2. CDR1 is SEHNR and CDR2 is FQNEAQ in the germline V gene (reference sequence). The CDR3 has 15 amino acids. V dropped 5 bases and J dropped 0; count of bases not matched to a gene: 6.

This chain connects TRBV6-2 or TRBV6-3 to TRBJ2-2, with D possibly matching TRBD2 (6 bases). From germline, CDR1 is MNHEY and CDR2 SVGEGT. The CDR3 spans 15 residues. V lost 6 bases to trimming and J lost 5 bases, with 16 bases between them. The CDR3 region is CASSRPNAGTGELFF. In DNA, the CDR3 is TGTGCCAGCAGCCGCCCGAACGCGGGGACCGGGGAGCTGTTTTTT.